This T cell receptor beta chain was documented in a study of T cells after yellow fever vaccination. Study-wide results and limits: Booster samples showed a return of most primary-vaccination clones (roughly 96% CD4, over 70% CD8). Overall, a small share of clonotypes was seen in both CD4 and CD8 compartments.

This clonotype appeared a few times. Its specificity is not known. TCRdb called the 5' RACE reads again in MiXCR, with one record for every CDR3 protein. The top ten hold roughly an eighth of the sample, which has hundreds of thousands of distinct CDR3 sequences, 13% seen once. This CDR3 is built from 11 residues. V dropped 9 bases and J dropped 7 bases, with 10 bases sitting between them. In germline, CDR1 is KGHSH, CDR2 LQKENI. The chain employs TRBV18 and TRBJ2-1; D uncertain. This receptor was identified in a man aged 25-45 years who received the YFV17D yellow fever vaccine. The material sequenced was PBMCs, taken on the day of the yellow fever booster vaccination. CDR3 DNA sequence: TGTGCCAGTTTCGAGATAAATGAGCAGTTCTTC. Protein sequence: CASFEINEQFF.